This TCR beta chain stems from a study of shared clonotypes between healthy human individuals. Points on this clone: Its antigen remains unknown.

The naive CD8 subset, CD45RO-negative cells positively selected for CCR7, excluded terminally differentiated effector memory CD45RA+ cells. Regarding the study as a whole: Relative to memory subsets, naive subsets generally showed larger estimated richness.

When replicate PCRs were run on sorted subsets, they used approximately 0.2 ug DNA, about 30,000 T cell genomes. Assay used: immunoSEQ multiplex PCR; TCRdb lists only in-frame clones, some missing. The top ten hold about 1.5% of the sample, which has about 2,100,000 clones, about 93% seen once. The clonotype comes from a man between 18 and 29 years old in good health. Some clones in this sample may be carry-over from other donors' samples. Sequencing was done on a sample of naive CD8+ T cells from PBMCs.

CDR3 nucleotides: TGCGCCAGCAGCCCCGGGTGGCTAGCGGAAACCTTGGGGGGCCCCTTGGAGCAGTACTTC. This translates into CASSPGWLAETLGGPLEQYF. The chain links TRBV5-1 to TRBJ2-7; a possible D gene is TRBD2 (7 bases). Trimming removed 4 bases at V and 7 bases at J, with 36 bases between. The CDR3 runs to 20 residues. Germline CDR1 is SGHRS and CDR2 is YFSETQ.